This TCR beta chain derives from a study of cytomegalovirus exposure and HLA in healthy donors. Donors were nominally healthy when sampled, though unrecorded immune exposures were likely. The CDR3 has 15 amino acids. V shed 5 bases and J 1 base; nucleotides not matched to a gene: 5. Germline V CDR1 and CDR2: MDHEN, SYDVKM. PCR employed 60 Vbeta and 13 Jbeta primers. As processed by the authors: Per a later analysis, the number of unique TCR beta chains was roughly 80 million, of which about 10 million were shared. This table comes from immunoSEQ multiplex PCR, and its TCRdb copy is limited to in-frame clones, with some not included. Clone size and the V and J calls come from that table; the DNA yielded D and trimming. Here the sample spans 270,000 or so clones, 92% being singletons.

The rearrangement joins TRBV28 to TRBJ2-1; 7 bases are shared with TRBD2. This receptor was taken from a girl aged 2-10 years in good health and CMV-seronegative. Sequencing was carried out using PBMCs. The CDR3 DNA is TGTGCCAGCAGTCCTGGGGGGGGTTCCTACAATGAGCAGTTCTTC. As protein: CASSPGGGSYNEQFF. The full variable domain, with the rest looked up from reference TRBV28 and TRBJ2-1, is DVKVTQSSRYLVKRTGEKVFLECVQDMDHENMFWYRQDPGLGLRLIYFSYDVKMKEKGDIPEGYSVSREKKERFSLILESASTNQTSMYLCASSPGGGSYNEQFFGPGTRLTVL.